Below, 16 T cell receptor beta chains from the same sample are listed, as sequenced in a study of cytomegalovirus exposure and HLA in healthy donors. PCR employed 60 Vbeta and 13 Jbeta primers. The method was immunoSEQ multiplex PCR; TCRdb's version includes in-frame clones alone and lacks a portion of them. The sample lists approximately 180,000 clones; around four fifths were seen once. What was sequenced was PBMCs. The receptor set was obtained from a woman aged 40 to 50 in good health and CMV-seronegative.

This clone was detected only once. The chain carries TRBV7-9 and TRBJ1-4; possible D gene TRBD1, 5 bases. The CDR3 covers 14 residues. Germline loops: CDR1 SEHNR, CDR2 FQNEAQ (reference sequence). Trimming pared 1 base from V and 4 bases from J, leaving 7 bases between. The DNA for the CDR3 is TGTGCCAGCAGCTTAGGGGGCCTTAATGAAAAACTGTTTTTT. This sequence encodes CASSLGGLNEKLFF.

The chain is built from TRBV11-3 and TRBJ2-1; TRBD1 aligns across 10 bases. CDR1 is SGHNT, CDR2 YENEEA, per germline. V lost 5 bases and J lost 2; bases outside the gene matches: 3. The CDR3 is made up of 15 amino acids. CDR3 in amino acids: CASSPGTGAYNEQFF. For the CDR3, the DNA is TGTGCCAGCAGCCCGGGGACAGGGGCCTACAATGAGCAGTTCTTC.

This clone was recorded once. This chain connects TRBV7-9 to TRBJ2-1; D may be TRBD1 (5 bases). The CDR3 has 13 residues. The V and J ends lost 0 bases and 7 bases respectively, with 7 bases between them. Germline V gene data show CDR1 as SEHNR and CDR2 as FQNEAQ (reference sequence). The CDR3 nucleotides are TGTGCCAGCAGCTTAGCGTCAGGGAATGAGCAGTTCTTC. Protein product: CASSLASGNEQFF. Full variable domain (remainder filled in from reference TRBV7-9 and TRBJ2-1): DTGVSQNPRHKITKRGQNVTFRCDPISEHNRLYWYRQTLGQGPEFLTYFQNEAQLEKSRLLSDRFSAERPKGSFSTLEIQRTEQGDSAMYLCASSLASGNEQFFGPGTRLTVL.

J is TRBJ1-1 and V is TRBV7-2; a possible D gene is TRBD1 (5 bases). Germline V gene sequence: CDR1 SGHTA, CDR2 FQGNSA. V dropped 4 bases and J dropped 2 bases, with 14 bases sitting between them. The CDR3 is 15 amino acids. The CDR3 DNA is TGTGCCAGCAGCTCAGTGAGACAGATTAACACTGAAGCTTTCTTT. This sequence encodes CASSSVRQINTEAFF. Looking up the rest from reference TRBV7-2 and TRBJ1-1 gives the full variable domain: GAGVSQSPSNKVTEKGKDVELRCDPISGHTALYWYRQSLGQGLEFLIYFQGNSAPDKSGLPSDRFSAERTGGSVSTLTIQRTQQEDSAVYLCASSSVRQINTEAFFGQGTRLTVV.

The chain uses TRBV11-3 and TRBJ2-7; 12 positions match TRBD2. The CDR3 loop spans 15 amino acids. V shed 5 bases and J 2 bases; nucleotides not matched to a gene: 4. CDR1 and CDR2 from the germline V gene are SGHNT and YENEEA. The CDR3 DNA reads TGTGCCAGCAGCCCAGGACTAGCGGGACCCTACGAGCAGTACTTC. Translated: CASSPGLAGPYEQYF.

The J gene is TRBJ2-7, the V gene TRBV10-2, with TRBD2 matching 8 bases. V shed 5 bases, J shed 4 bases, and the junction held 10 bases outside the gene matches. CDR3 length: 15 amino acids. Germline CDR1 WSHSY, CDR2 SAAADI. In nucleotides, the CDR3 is TGCGCCAGCAGTCGAGAAGCGGGAGCACCATACGAGCAGTACTTC. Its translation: CASSREAGAPYEQYF.

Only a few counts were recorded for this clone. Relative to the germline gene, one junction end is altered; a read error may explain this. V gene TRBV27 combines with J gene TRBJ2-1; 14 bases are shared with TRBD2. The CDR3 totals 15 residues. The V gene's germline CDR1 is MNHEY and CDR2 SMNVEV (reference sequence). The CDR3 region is CASSSGLAGALALIF. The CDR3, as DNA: TGTGCCAGCAGTTCGGGACTAGCGGGAGCCCTTGCCCTCATCTTC.

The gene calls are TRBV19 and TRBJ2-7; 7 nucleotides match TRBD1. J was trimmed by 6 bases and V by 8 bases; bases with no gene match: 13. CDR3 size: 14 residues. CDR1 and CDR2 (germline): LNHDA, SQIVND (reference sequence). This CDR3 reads CASGNRQGLGEQYF. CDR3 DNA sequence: TGTGCCAGTGGCAACCGACAGGGTCTAGGCGAGCAGTACTTC.

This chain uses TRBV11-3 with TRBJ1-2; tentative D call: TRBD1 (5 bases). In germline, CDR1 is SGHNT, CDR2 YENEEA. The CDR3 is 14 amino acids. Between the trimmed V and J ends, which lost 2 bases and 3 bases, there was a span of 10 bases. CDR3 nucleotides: TGTGCCAGCAGCTTATTGGGGCGCGACTATGGCTACACCTTC. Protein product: CASSLLGRDYGYTF.

The CDR3 DNA reads TGTGCCAGCAGCTTTGGGGCAGGAGAAGAAAAACTGTTTTTT. Protein sequence: CASSFGAGEEKLFF. The chain recombines TRBV7-6 with TRBJ1-4, with D tentatively TRBD1 (5 bases). Between the trimmed V and J ends, which lost 3 bases and 8 bases, there was a span of 13 bases. CDR1 and CDR2 from the germline V gene are SGHVS and FNYEAQ. There are 14 residues in the CDR3.

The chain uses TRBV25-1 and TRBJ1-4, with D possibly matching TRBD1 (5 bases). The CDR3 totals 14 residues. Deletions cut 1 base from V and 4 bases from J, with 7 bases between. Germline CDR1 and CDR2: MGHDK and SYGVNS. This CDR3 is CASSEWGDNEKLFF. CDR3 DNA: TGTGCCAGCAGTGAATGGGGGGATAATGAAAAACTGTTTTTT.

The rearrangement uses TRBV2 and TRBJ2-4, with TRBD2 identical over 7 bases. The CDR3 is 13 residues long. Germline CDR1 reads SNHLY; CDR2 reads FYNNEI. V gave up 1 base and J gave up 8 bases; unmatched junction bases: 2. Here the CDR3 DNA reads TGTGCCAGCAGTGAAGAAGGGAGGGACATTCAGTACTTC. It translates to CASSEEGRDIQYF.

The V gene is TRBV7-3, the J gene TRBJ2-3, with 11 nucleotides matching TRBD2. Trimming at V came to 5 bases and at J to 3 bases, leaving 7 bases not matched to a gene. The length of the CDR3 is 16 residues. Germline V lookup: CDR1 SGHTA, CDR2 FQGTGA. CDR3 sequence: CASSLRVAGGTDTQYF. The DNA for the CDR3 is TGTGCCAGCAGCCTCAGAGTAGCGGGAGGGACAGATACGCAGTATTTT.

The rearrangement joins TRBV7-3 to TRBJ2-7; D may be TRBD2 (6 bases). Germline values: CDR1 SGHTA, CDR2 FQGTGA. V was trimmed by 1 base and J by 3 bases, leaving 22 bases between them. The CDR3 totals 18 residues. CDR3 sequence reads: CASSLNRGWVVQGYEQYV. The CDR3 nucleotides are TGTGCCAGCAGCTTAAATCGGGGGTGGGTAGTTCAGGGCTACGAGCAGTACGTC.

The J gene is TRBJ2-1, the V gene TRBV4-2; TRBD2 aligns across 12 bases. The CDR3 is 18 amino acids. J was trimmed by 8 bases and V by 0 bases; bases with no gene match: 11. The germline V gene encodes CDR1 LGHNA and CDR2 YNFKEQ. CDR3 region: CASSQDLAGGTRGDEQFF. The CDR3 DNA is TGTGCCAGCAGCCAAGATCTAGCGGGGGGGACCAGAGGTGATGAGCAGTTCTTC.

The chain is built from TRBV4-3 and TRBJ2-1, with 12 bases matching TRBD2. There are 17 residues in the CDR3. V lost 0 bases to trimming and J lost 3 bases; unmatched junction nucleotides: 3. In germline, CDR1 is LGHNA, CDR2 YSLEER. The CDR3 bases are TGCGCCAGCAGCCAAGAGACTAGCGGGAGTAACTACAATGAGCAGTTCTTC. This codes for CASSQETSGSNYNEQFF.